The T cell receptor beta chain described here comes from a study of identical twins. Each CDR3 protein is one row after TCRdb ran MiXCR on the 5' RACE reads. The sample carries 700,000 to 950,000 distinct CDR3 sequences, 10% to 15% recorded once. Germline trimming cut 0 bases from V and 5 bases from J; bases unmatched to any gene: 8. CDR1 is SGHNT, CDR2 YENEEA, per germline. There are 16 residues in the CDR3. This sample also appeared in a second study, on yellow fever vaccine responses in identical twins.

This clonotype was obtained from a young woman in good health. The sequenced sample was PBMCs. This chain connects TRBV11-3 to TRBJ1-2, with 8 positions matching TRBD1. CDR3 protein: CASSLDPGQGQYGYTF. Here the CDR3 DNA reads TGTGCCAGCAGCTTAGATCCAGGACAGGGCCAATATGGCTACACCTTC.